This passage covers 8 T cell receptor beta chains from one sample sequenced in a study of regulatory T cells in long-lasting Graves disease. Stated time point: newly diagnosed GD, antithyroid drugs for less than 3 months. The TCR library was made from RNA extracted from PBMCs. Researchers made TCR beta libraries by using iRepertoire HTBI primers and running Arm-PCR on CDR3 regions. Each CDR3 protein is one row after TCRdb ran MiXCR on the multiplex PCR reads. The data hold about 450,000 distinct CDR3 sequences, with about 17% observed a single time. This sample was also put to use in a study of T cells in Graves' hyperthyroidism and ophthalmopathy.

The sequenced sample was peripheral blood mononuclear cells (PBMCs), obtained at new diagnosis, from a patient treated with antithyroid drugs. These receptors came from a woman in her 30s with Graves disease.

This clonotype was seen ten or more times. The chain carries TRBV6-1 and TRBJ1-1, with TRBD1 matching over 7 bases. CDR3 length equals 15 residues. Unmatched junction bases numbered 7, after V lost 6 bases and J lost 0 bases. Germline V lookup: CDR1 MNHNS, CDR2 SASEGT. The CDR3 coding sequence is TGTGCCAGCAGATCACAGGGGCTTGTGAACACTGAAGCTTTCTTT. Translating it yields CASRSQGLVNTEAFF.

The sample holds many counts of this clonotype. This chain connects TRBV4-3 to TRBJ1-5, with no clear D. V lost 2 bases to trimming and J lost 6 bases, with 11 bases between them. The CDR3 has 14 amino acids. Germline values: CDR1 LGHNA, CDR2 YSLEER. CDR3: CASSQSSSGQPQHF. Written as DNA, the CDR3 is TGCGCCAGCAGCCAAAGTTCGAGCGGTCAGCCCCAGCATTTT.

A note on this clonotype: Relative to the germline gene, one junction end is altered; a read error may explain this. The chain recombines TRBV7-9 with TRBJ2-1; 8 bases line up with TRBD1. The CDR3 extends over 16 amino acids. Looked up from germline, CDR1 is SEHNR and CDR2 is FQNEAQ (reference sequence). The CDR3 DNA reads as TGTGCCAGCGGCTTTTCCGGGACAGGCGAGGTCAATGAGCAGTTCTTC. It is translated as CASGFSGTGEVNEQFF.

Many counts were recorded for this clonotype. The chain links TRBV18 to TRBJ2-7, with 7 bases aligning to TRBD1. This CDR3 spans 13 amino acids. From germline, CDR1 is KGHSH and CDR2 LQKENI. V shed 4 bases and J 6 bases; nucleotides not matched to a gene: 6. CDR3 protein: CASSLGQEFEQYF. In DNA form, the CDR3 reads TGTGCCAGCTCACTAGGACAGGAATTCGAGCAGTACTTC.

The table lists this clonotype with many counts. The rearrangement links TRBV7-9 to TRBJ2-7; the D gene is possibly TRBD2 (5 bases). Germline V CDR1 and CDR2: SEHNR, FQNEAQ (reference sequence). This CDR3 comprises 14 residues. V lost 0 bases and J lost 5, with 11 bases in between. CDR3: CASSLAGAGDEQYF. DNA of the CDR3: TGTGCCAGCAGCTTAGCGGGAGCCGGCGACGAGCAGTACTTC.

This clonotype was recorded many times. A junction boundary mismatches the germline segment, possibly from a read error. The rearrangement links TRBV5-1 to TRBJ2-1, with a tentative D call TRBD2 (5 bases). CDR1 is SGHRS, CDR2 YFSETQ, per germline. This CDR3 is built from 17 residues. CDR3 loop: CASSYSGSLGVYNEQFF. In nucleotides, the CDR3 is TGTGCCAGCAGCTATTCGGGGAGTCTCGGGGTTTACAATGAGCAGTTCTTC. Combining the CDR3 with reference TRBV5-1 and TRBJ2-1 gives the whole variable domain KAGVTQTPRYLIKTRGQQVTLSCSPISGHRSVSWYQQTPGQGLQFLFEYFSETQRNKGNFPGRFSGRQFSNSRSEMNVSTLELGDSALYLCASSYSGSLGVYNEQFFGPGTRLTVL.

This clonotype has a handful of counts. CDR3 sequence: CASSFQGLATNEKLFF. CDR3 DNA sequence: TGTGCCAGCAGCTTCCAGGGACTTGCAACTAATGAAAAACTGTTTTTT. The rearrangement uses TRBV5-6 and TRBJ1-4; D perhaps matches TRBD1 (5 bases). CDR3 size: 16 residues. The V gene's germline CDR1 is SGHDT and CDR2 YYEEEE. The V and J ends lost 2 bases and 0 bases respectively, with 11 bases between them.

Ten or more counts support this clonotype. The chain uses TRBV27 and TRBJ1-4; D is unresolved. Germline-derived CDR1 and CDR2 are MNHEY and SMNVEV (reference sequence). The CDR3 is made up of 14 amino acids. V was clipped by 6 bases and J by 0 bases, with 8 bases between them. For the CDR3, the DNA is TGTGCCAGCAGCAGCATTGCAACTAATGAAAAACTGTTTTTT. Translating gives CASSSIATNEKLFF.